The TCR beta chain described here comes from a study of control samples from healthy donors and cancer patients. The CDR3 is made up of 15 amino acids. Germline-derived CDR1 and CDR2 are SGDLS and YYNGEE. Trimming cost V 5 bases and J 7 bases, with 18 bases left between them. Repertoires were generated with immunoSEQ multiplex PCR, while TCRdb's copy carries only in-frame clones and drops some. The table has about 130,000 clones, approximately 89% seen once. Sequenced sample: PBMCs. The source is a man in his fifties or sixties with head and neck cancer. The chain carries TRBV9 and TRBJ2-2; weak D call: TRBD2 (6 bases). Here the CDR3 reads CASSLEGGMIGELFF. The CDR3 DNA follows: TGTGCCAGCAGTCTAGAGGGCGGGATGATCGGGGAGCTGTTTTTT.